These T cell receptor beta chains were read from a single sample in a study of T cells expressing NK-cell markers. Following a re-call of the 5' RACE reads, TCRdb has one entry per CDR3 protein and lacks DNA. Its listing shows 350,000 to 400,000 distinct CDR3 sequences. The source material was blood T cells: a sorted CD56 or NKG2C T cell subset, CD4+ or CD8+ T cells, or bulk PBMC T cells (not recorded which). These receptors were taken from a woman in her fifties or sixties in good health. Each CDR3 is given with its conserved first and last residue.

V gene	CDR3 length	J gene	CDR3 protein
TRBV5-1	16	TRBJ2-5	CASSATGTGYQETQYF
TRBV7-2	12	TRBJ2-3	CASRQALDTQYF
TRBV2	14	TRBJ2-2	CASSGQSNTGELFF
TRBV29-1	14	TRBJ2-5	CSARQGAMRETQYF
TRBV12-3/TRBV12-4	15	TRBJ2-2	CASKGVFPYTGELFF
TRBV29-1	14	TRBJ1-1	CSAGGDLGLTEAFF
TRBV4-1	13	TRBJ2-1	CASSQGYGRATFF
TRBV19	12	TRBJ2-3	CASSRIADTQYF
TRBV27	16	TRBJ2-1	CASSSPLAVSYNEQFF
TRBV10-3	16	TRBJ2-5	CAISGRDGSMTETQYF
TRBV20-1	13	TRBJ1-2	CSGNSGGVLGYTF